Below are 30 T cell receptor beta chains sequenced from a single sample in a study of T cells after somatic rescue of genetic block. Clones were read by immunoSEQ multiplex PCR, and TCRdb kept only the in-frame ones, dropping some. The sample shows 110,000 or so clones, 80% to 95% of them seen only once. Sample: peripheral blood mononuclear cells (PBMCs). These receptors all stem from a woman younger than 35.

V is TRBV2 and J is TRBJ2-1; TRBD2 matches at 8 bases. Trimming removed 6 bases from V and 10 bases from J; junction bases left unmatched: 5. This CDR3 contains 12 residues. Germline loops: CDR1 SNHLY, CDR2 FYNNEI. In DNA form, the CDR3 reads TGTGCCAGCAGAAGCGGGGGTAGCGAGCAGTTCTTC. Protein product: CASRSGGSEQFF.

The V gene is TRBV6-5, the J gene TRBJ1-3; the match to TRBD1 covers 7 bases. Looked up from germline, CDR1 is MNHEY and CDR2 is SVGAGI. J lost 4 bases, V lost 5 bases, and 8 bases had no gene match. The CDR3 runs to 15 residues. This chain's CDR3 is CASSPGGGPGNTIYF. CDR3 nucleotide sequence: TGTGCCAGCAGTCCAGGGGGGGGCCCGGGAAACACCATATATTTT.

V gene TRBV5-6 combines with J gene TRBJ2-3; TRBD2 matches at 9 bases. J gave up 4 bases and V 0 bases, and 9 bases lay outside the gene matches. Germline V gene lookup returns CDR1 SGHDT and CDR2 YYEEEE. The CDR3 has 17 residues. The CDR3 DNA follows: TGTGCCAGCAGCTTGGATGCTAGCGGGGATGGAGCAGATACGCAGTATTTT. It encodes CASSLDASGDGADTQYF. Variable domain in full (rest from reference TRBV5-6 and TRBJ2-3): DAGVTQSPTHLIKTRGQQVTLRCSPKSGHDTVSWYQQALGQGPQFIFQYYEEEERQRGNFPDRFSGHQFPNYSSELNVNALLLGDSALYLCASSLDASGDGADTQYFGPGTRLTVL.

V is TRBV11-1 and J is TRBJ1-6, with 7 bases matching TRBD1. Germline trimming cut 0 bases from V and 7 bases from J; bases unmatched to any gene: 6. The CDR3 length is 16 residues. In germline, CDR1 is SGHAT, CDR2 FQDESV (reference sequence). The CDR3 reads CASSLAGTDRNSPLHF. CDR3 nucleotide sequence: TGTGCCAGCAGCTTAGCGGGGACAGACCGCAATTCACCCCTCCACTTT.

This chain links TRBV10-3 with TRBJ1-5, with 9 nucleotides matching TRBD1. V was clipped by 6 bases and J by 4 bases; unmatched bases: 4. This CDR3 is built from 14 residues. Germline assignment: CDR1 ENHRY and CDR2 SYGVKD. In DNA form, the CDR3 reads TGTGCCATCAGCCGGGACAGGGAAAATCAGCCCCAGCATTTT. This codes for CAISRDRENQPQHF.

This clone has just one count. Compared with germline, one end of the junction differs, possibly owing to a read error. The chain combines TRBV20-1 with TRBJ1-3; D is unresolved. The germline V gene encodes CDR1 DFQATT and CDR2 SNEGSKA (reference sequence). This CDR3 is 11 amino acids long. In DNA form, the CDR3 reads TGCAGTGCCCTTGGACCGGCTCTTGTTAATTTT. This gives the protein CSALGPALVNF.

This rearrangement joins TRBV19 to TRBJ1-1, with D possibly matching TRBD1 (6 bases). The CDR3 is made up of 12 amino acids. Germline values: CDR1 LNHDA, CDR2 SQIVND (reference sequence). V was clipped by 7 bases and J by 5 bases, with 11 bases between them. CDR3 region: CASTLRGTEAFF. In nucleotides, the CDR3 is TGTGCCAGTACCTTAAGGGGGACTGAAGCTTTCTTT.

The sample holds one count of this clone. This chain's CDR3 is CAWSSGQGLATGELFF. CDR3 nucleotides: TGTGCCTGGAGTTCGGGACAGGGTTTGGCCACCGGGGAGCTGTTTTTT. V is TRBV30 and J is TRBJ2-2, with 9 bases matching TRBD1. V shed 2 bases and J 4 bases; nucleotides not matched to a gene: 8. CDR1 is GTSNPN, CDR2 SVGIG, per germline (reference sequence). There are 16 residues in the CDR3.

The CDR3 reads CASSLTFPGQNEKLFF. The CDR3 DNA follows: TGTGCCAGCAGCTTGACCTTTCCGGGACAGAATGAAAAACTGTTTTTT. The rearrangement uses TRBV5-4 and TRBJ1-4; 7 bases fit TRBD1. The CDR3 covers 16 residues. Germline values: CDR1 SGHNT, CDR2 YYREEE (reference sequence). V lost 1 base, J lost 5 bases, and 8 bases stayed unmatched.

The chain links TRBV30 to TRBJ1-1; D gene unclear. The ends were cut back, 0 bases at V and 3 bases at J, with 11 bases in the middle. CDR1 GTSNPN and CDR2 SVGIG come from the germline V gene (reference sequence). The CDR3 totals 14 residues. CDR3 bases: TGTGCCTGGAGTGTACGGCTTGCGGACACTGAAGCTTTCTTT. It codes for CAWSVRLADTEAFF.

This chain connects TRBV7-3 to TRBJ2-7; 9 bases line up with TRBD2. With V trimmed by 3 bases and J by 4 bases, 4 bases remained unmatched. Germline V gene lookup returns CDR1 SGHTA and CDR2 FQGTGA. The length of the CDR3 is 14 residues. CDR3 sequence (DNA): TGTGCCAGCAGCTTTGCGGGGGGGCCTTACGAGCAGTACTTC. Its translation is CASSFAGGPYEQYF.

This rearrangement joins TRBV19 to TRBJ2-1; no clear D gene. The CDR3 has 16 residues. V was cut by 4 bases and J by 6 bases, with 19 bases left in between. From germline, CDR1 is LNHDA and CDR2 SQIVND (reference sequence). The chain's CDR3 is CASSNRPSTRRNEQFF. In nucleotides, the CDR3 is TGTGCCAGTAGTAACCGACCTAGTACCCGTCGCAATGAGCAGTTCTTC.

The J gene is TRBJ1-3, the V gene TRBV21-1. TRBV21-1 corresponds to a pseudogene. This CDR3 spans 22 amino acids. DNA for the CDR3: TGTGCCAGCAGCAAAAAAAACAGACAATTCGGACCGACTCCCTCCTCTGGAAACACCATATATTTT. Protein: CASSKKNRQFGPTPSSGNTIYF.

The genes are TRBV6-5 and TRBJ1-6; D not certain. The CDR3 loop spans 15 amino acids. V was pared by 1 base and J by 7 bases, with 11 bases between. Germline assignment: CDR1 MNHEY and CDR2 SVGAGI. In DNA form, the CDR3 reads TGTGCCAGCAGTTACTATCAGCGTGGGAATTCACCCCTCCACTTT. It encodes CASSYYQRGNSPLHF.

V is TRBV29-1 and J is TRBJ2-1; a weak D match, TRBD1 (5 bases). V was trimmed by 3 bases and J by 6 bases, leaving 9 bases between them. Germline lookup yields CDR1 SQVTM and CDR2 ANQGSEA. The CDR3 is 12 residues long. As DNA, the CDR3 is TGCAGCGTTGAGGGTCAGGGCAATGAGCAGTTCTTC. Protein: CSVEGQGNEQFF.

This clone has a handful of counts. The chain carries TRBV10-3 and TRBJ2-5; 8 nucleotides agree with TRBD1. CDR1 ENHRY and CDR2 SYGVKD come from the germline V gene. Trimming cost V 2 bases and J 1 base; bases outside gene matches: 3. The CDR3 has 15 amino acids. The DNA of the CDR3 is TGTGCCATCAGTGAGGCAGGGGGCGGCCAAGAGACCCAGTACTTC. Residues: CAISEAGGGQETQYF.

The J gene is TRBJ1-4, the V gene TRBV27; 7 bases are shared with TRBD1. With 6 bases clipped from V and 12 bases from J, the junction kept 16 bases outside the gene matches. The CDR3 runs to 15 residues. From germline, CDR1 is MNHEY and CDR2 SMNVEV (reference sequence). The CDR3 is CASRHTWDREKELFF. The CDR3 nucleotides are TGTGCCAGCAGACACACCTGGGACAGAGAGAAGGAACTGTTTTTT.

As DNA, the CDR3 is TGTGCCAGCAGCGGGGGTGCGGGAGAGACCCAGTACTTC. Translated, it gives CASSGGAGETQYF. This chain joins TRBV9 and TRBJ2-5, with a possible D match to TRBD2 (5 bases). V was clipped by 3 bases and J by 4 bases, with 10 bases between them. There are 13 residues in the CDR3. Germline assignment: CDR1 SGDLS and CDR2 YYNGEE. Full variable domain (outside the CDR3, taken from reference TRBV9 and TRBJ2-5): DSGVTQTPKHLITATGQRVTLRCSPRSGDLSVYWYQQSLDQGLQFLIQYYNGEERAKGNILERFSAQQFPDLHSELNLSSLELGDSALYFCASSGGAGETQYFGPGTRLLVL.

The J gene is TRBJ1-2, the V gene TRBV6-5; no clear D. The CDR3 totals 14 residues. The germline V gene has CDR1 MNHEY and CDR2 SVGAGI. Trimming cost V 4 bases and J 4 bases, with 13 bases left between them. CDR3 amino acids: CASSFSADLYGYTF. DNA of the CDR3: TGTGCCAGCAGTTTCTCGGCGGACCTCTATGGCTACACCTTC.

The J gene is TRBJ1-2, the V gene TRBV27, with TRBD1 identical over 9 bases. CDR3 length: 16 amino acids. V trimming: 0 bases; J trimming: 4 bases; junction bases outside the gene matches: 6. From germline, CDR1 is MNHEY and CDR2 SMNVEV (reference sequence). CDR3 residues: CASSLSMGQGTYGYTF. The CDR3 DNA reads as TGTGCCAGCAGTTTATCGATGGGACAGGGAACCTATGGCTACACCTTC.

CDR3 nucleotide sequence: TGTGCCAGCAGTGTCCTTGGGGCTAACTATGGCTACACCTTC. Protein product: CASSVLGANYGYTF. The V and J genes are TRBV6-1 and TRBJ1-2; the D is unclear. The CDR3 spans 14 residues. Trimming shortened V by 4 bases and J by 0 bases, and 9 bases separated the two germline ends. CDR1 MNHNS and CDR2 SASEGT come from the germline V gene.

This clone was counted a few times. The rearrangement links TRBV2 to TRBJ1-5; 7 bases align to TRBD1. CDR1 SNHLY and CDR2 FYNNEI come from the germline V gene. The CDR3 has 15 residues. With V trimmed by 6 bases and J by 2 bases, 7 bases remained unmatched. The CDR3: CASSGAGQGNQPQHF. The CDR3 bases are TGTGCCAGCAGCGGAGCTGGACAGGGCAATCAGCCCCAGCATTTT.

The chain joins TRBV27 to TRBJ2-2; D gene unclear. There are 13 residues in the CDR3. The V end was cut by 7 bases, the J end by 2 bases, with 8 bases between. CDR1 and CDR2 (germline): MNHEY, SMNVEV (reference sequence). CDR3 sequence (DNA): TGTGCCAGCACAGCTCTCAACACCGGGGAGCTGTTTTTT. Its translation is CASTALNTGELFF.

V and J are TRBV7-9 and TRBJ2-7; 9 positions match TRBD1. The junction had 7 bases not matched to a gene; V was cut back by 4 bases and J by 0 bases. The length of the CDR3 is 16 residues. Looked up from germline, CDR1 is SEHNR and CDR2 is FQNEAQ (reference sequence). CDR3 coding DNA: TGTGCCAGCAGCTCAAACAGGGGGCAAAGCTCCTACGAGCAGTACTTC. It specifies CASSSNRGQSSYEQYF.

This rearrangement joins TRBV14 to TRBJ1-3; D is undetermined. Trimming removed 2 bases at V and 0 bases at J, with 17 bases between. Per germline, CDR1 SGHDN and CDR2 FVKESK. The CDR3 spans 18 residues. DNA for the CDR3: TGTGCCAGCAGCCAAATTCTTGGGTTCTCGAGCTCTGGAAACACCATATATTTT. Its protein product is CASSQILGFSSSGNTIYF.

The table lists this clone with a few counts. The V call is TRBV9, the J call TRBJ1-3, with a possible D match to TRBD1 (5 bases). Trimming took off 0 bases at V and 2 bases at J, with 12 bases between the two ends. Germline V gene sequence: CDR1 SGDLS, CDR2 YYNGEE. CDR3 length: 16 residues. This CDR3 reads CASSVGRGSAGNTIYF. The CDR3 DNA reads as TGTGCCAGCAGCGTAGGGAGGGGATCGGCTGGAAACACCATATATTTT. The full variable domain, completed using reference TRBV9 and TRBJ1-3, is DSGVTQTPKHLITATGQRVTLRCSPRSGDLSVYWYQQSLDQGLQFLIQYYNGEERAKGNILERFSAQQFPDLHSELNLSSLELGDSALYFCASSVGRGSAGNTIYFGEGSWLTVV.

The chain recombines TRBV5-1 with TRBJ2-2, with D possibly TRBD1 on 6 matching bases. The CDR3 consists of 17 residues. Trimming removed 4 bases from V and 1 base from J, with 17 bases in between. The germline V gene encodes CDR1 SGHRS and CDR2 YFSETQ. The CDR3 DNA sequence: TGCGCCAGCAGCCTTCCCTGGACAGCCTTGAACACCGGGGAGCTGTTTTTT. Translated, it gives CASSLPWTALNTGELFF.

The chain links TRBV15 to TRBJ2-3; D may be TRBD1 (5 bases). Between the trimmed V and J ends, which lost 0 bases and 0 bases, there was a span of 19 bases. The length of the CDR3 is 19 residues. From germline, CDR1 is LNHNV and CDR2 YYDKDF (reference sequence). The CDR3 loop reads CATSRDRASVTASTDTQYF. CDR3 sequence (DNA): TGTGCCACCAGCAGAGATAGGGCCTCAGTGACAGCTAGCACAGATACGCAGTATTTT.

The CDR3 DNA reads as TGTGCCTGGAGTCCCACTATGAGTAATTCACCCCTCCACTTT. Translation: CAWSPTMSNSPLHF. The chain carries TRBV30 and TRBJ1-6, with no clear D. The germline gives CDR1 GTSNPN, CDR2 SVGIG (reference sequence). The V gene lost 2 bases and the J gene lost 6 bases, with 11 bases spanning the gap. This CDR3 region has 14 residues.

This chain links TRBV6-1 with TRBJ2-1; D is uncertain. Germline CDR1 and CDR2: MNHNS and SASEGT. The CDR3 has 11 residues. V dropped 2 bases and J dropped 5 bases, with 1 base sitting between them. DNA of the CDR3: TGTGCCAGCAGTGAACACAATGAGCAGTTCTTC. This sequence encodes CASSEHNEQFF.